A single sample is the source of the 21 T cell receptor beta chains below, sequenced in a study of CD8+ T cells in alopecia areata. After isolation, RNA underwent reverse transcription to generate cDNA as the sequencing template. This table comes from immunoSEQ multiplex PCR, and its TCRdb copy is limited to in-frame clones, with some not included. The table includes around 200,000 clones, 60% to 70% detected once. Treatment in this sample: oral pan-JAK inhibitor, 5-10 mg twice daily. Sequencing used CD4+ T cells sorted from blood, obtained at week 4, from a patient treated with tofacitinib. These receptors all come from a human donor with alopecia areata.

This clone was found once. V is TRBV23-1 and J is TRBJ2-6; a weak D match, TRBD1 (7 bases). Being an ORF, TRBV23-1 has a function that is uncertain. Between the trimmed V and J ends, which lost 4 bases and 4 bases, there was a span of 20 bases. The CDR3 spans 18 residues. The CDR3, as DNA: TGCGCCAGCAGTCTCCGGGGGACAGTAACCCCCGGGGCCAACGTCCTGACTTTC. Its protein is CASSLRGTVTPGANVLTF.

This rearrangement joins TRBV4-1 to TRBJ2-1; D perhaps matches TRBD2 (5 bases). V was pared by 1 base and J by 6 bases, with 13 bases between. This CDR3 is built from 15 residues. Per germline, CDR1 MGHRA and CDR2 YSYEKL. The CDR3: CASSQVGLAGNEQFF. The CDR3 DNA reads as TGCGCCAGCAGCCAAGTAGGGCTAGCCGGCAATGAGCAGTTCTTC.

This clone has only a few counts. The chain links TRBV2 to TRBJ1-5, with a possible D match to TRBD1 (6 bases). V was trimmed by 7 bases and J by 5 bases, leaving 18 bases between them. From germline, CDR1 is SNHLY and CDR2 FYNNEI. The CDR3 is made up of 15 amino acids. DNA of the CDR3: TGTGCCAGCACCACTCTAGGGGCAGGGGATCAGCCCCAGCATTTT. As protein: CASTTLGAGDQPQHF.

The rearrangement joins TRBV4-1 to TRBJ1-5; no reliable D call. Trimming took off 0 bases at V and 4 bases at J, with 13 bases between the two ends. CDR1 MGHRA and CDR2 YSYEKL come from the germline V gene. CDR3 size: 16 residues. CDR3 in DNA: TGCGCCAGCAGCCAAGACCCAGGCCAAGAGAATCAGCCCCAGCATTTT. This sequence encodes CASSQDPGQENQPQHF.

This chain uses TRBV5-1 with TRBJ2-7, with D possibly matching TRBD1 (6 bases). Trimming removed 3 bases from V and 4 bases from J, with 17 bases in between. This CDR3 has 15 residues. The germline V gene encodes CDR1 SGHRS and CDR2 YFSETQ. The CDR3 DNA follows: TGCGCCAGCAGCTCTACAGGGCCTAACGGGTACGAGCAGTACTTC. Protein product: CASSSTGPNGYEQYF.

The V and J genes are TRBV6-5 and TRBJ1-1; D uncertain. Trimming pared 0 bases from V and 3 bases from J, leaving 11 bases between. There are 15 residues in the CDR3. Germline V gene data show CDR1 as MNHEY and CDR2 as SVGAGI. The chain's CDR3 is CASSYSIRGDTEAFF. Written as DNA, the CDR3 is TGTGCCAGCAGTTACTCGATTCGGGGAGACACTGAAGCTTTCTTT.

This clone was picked up a small number of times. The J gene is TRBJ2-7, the V gene TRBV29-1, with 8 bases lining up with TRBD1. This CDR3 spans 14 amino acids. With V trimmed by 4 bases and J by 2 bases, 7 bases remained unmatched. The germline V gene has CDR1 SQVTM and CDR2 ANQGSEA. The CDR3 coding sequence is TGCAGCGTTGTGGGGCAGGGGGCCACCTACGAGCAGTACTTC. This gives the protein CSVVGQGATYEQYF.

The chain joins TRBV6-5 to TRBJ2-3, with D hard to call. The length of the CDR3 is 13 residues. V lost 6 bases and J lost 3, with 10 bases in between. Germline CDR1 MNHEY, CDR2 SVGAGI. CDR3 in amino acids: CASRETPTDTQYF. CDR3 coding DNA: TGTGCCAGCAGGGAAACCCCGACAGATACGCAGTATTTT.

This clone was observed a handful of times. This sequence joins TRBV10-3 and TRBJ2-5; D is unresolved. The CDR3 spans 12 residues. CDR1 and CDR2 (germline): ENHRY, SYGVKD. V lost 8 bases and J lost 5, with 12 bases in between. This CDR3 is CAISLARETQYF. Here the CDR3 DNA reads TGTGCCATCTCCCTTGCCCGGGAGACCCAGTACTTC.

This clone appeared a few times. The chain links TRBV9 to TRBJ2-1; D gene unclear. The CDR3 totals 14 residues. Germline-derived CDR1 and CDR2 are SGDLS and YYNGEE. V dropped 0 bases and J dropped 2 bases, with 6 bases sitting between them. The DNA for the CDR3 is TGTGCCAGCAGCGTAGGACATACCTACAATGAGCAGTTCTTC. This sequence encodes CASSVGHTYNEQFF.

The rearrangement uses TRBV18 and TRBJ1-2, with a possible D match to TRBD1 (5 bases). V lost 0 bases and J lost 4, with 9 bases in between. The germline V gene has CDR1 KGHSH and CDR2 LQKENI. The CDR3 totals 14 residues. In nucleotides, the CDR3 is TGTGCCAGCTCACCACCCATCGGGACCTATGGCTACACCTTC. Encoded protein: CASSPPIGTYGYTF.

This clone has more than one count but fewer than ten. The chain joins TRBV5-1 to TRBJ1-2; TRBD1 agrees at 7 bases. CDR1 and CDR2 from the germline V gene are SGHRS and YFSETQ. The ends lost 3 bases at V and 0 bases at J; junction bases unmatched: 5. The CDR3 spans 15 residues. CDR3 loop: CASSWGTAANYGYTF. The CDR3 region has the DNA TGCGCCAGCAGCTGGGGGACAGCAGCTAACTATGGCTACACCTTC.

The rearrangement uses TRBV4-1 and TRBJ2-7; D is unclear. The V gene lost 4 bases and the J gene lost 6 bases, with 13 bases spanning the gap. The CDR3 covers 13 residues. Per the germline V gene, CDR1 is MGHRA and CDR2 is YSYEKL. The CDR3 nucleotides read TGCGCCAGCAGCCTCGGCGGTATAGGCGAGCAGTACTTC. It yields the protein CASSLGGIGEQYF.

The V gene is TRBV9, the J gene TRBJ2-3; TRBD2 matches 7 bases. V shed 0 bases and J 0 bases; nucleotides not matched to a gene: 4. CDR1 SGDLS and CDR2 YYNGEE come from the germline V gene. The CDR3 covers 16 residues. CDR3 nucleotide sequence: TGTGCCAGCAGCGTAGGGCTAGCGGCTAGCACAGATACGCAGTATTTT. It encodes CASSVGLAASTDTQYF.

The chain has TRBV30 and TRBJ2-7, with 9 bases aligning to TRBD1. The CDR3 sequence is 14 residues long. After removal of 2 bases from V and 7 bases from J, the junction contained 9 bases not matched to a gene. CDR1 is GTSNPN, CDR2 SVGIG, per germline (reference sequence). The CDR3 DNA reads TGTGCCTGGAGTCCCCCCGTGACAGGGGGTGAGCAGTACTTC. It is translated as CAWSPPVTGGEQYF.

V usage is TRBV7-8 and J usage is TRBJ2-5; the D gene is possibly TRBD2 (6 bases). The CDR3 is made up of 15 amino acids. Germline-derived CDR1 and CDR2 are SGHVS and FQNEAQ. The V and J ends lost 7 bases and 2 bases respectively, with 17 bases between them. The CDR3 here is CASTPPGTLQETQYF. The CDR3 nucleotides are TGTGCCAGCACCCCCCCCGGGACTTTACAAGAGACCCAGTACTTC.

The chain recombines TRBV29-1 with TRBJ2-7; 9 bases are a match to TRBD1. This CDR3 has 14 residues. V shed 7 bases and J 5 bases; nucleotides not matched to a gene: 12. From germline, CDR1 is SQVTM and CDR2 ANQGSEA. CDR3 region: CSAQRGTGRNEQYF. The CDR3 bases are TGCAGCGCCCAAAGAGGGACAGGGAGGAACGAGCAGTACTTC.

This rearrangement joins TRBV7-2 to TRBJ2-1; 8 nucleotides agree with TRBD2. V gave up 6 bases and J gave up 0 bases; unmatched junction bases: 7. The length of the CDR3 is 16 residues. Germline CDR1 SGHTA, CDR2 FQGNSA. The CDR3 DNA reads as TGTGCCAGCAGTCTCAAAAGCGGGAGCTCCTACAATGAGCAGTTCTTC. This codes for CASSLKSGSSYNEQFF.

Here the CDR3 reads CSVPGTENTEAFF. CDR3 nucleotides: TGCAGCGTTCCCGGGACAGAGAACACTGAAGCTTTCTTT. This sequence joins TRBV29-1 and TRBJ1-1; 7 nucleotides agree with TRBD1. The CDR3 spans 13 residues. The germline V gene has CDR1 SQVTM and CDR2 ANQGSEA. The V segment lost 5 bases and the J segment 1 base; nucleotides outside the gene matches: 4.

V usage is TRBV29-1 and J usage is TRBJ1-5, with D possibly matching TRBD1 (6 bases). This CDR3 comprises 13 residues. Trimming removed 5 bases from V and 7 bases from J, with 15 bases in between. Germline loops: CDR1 SQVTM, CDR2 ANQGSEA. CDR3: CSVTLSGDQPQHF. The CDR3 region has the DNA TGCAGCGTTACCCTTTCAGGGGACCAGCCCCAGCATTTT.

V gene TRBV5-1 combines with J gene TRBJ2-7; D gene unclear. Germline lookup yields CDR1 SGHRS and CDR2 YFSETQ. V lost 4 bases to trimming and J lost 5 bases, with 16 bases between them. The CDR3 is made up of 14 amino acids. The CDR3 region is CASSLTTVWNEQYF. The CDR3 coding sequence is TGCGCCAGCAGCCTTACGACGGTATGGAACGAGCAGTACTTC.